A selection of T cell receptor beta chains follows, all from one sample in a study of memory CD4+ T cells and cytomegalovirus serostatus. TCRdb's copy holds only in-frame clones and misses some; the assay was immunoSEQ multiplex PCR. The data contain 55,000 or so clones, around 83% of them singletons. Sequenced input: memory CD4+ T cells from blood. The receptors were gathered from an adult in good health and CMV-seropositive. The CDR3 runs from the conserved cysteine through the conserved F or W.

cdr3_length,v_call,j_call,cdr3_aa
14,TRBV29-1,TRBJ2-2,CSPFGAPGTGELFF
17,TRBV5-8,TRBJ2-6,CASSSGRVLSGANVLTF
16,TRBV7-9,TRBJ2-1,CASSQNPQSSYNEQFF
13,TRBV7-2,TRBJ2-3,CASEQGIADTQYF
14,TRBV7-2,TRBJ1-1,CASSQLAGERGAFF
13,TRBV6-1,TRBJ2-2,CASRGFDTGELFF
15,TRBV6-6,TRBJ1-1,CASSYSQGGDTEAFF
12,TRBV4-3,TRBJ1-4,CASSLEWGKLFF
14,TRBV27,TRBJ1-2,CASSRAGGNYGYTF
15,TRBV28,TRBJ1-3,CASSGNRGLGNTIYF
13,TRBV7-7,TRBJ2-7,CASSSSTRGEQYF
18,TRBV5-6,TRBJ1-4,CASSPEGDRGFLNEKLFF
13,TRBV28,TRBJ2-7,CASRRQGSNEQYF
16,TRBV18,TRBJ1-4,CASSPEKGFLGEKLFF
15,TRBV28,TRBJ2-7,CASSPGTSGTYEQYF
15,TRBV4-1,TRBJ1-5,CASSLDPQGYQPQHF
15,TRBV9,TRBJ1-1,CASTPGQGKNTEAFF
14,TRBV28,TRBJ1-2,CASSEGQGHRGYTF
13,TRBV5-8,TRBJ1-4,CASSLYQDEKLFF
14,TRBV27,TRBJ1-2,CASSSRTGNYGYTF
18,TRBV6-1,TRBJ1-5,CASSEGGTGFYSNQPQHF
19,TRBV18,TRBJ2-1,CASSSGPPWVRGAYNEQFF
15,TRBV5-1,TRBJ2-2,CASRLDRLDTGELFF
18,TRBV28,TRBJ1-2,CASSFLGPLDRGQQGYTF
18,TRBV21-1,TRBJ2-1,CASSKILEGASKDNEQFF
17,TRBV15,TRBJ1-2,CATSRDQGIREGYGYTF
12,TRBV6-5,TRBJ2-3,CASSQIGDTQYF
16,TRBV13,TRBJ2-2,CASSLGARVWTGELFF
16,TRBV7-3,TRBJ2-2,CASSPQRTSGAGELFF
13,TRBV7-9,TRBJ1-1,CAGSGGVNTEAFF
14,TRBV7-9,TRBJ1-5,CASSFDSAGQPQHF
14,TRBV11-1,TRBJ1-4,CASSFNGPNEKLFF
14,TRBV7-2,TRBJ2-3,CASSLTAITDTQYF
14,TRBV7-8,TRBJ2-7,CASSSQQGAYEQYF
14,TRBV27,TRBJ2-5,CASSKLAGRETQYF
14,TRBV5-5,TRBJ2-2,CASRLAGNTGELFF
15,TRBV19,TRBJ1-1,CASSSRRDMNTEAFF
17,TRBV5-6,TRBJ2-3,CASSLEGLAGLMDTQYF
13,TRBV19,TRBJ1-1,CAARESLNTEAFF
13,TRBV30,TRBJ1-5,CAWSAQPNQPQHF
13,TRBV2,TRBJ2-7,CASLWRQGGEQYF
15,TRBV2,TRBJ1-2,CASSEAKGANYGYTF